The 6 T cell receptor beta chains below come from one sample, sequenced in a study of Ad26.COV2.S vaccination and SARS-CoV-2 variants. The assay was immunoSEQ multiplex PCR, and TCRdb's table has in-frame clones only and misses some. The data show around 450,000 clones, nearly 90% seen once. As to treatment: around 19 received Ad26.COV2.S at low or high dose, single or two shots; several received placebo; per-sample allocation not given. The samples date from day 63 after the first vaccine or placebo injection. Here the sequenced sample was peripheral blood, taken in a trial of Ad26.COV2.S vaccine versus placebo. These receptors were collected from a person between 18 and 59 years old who received the Ad26.COV2.S COVID-19 vaccine or a placebo.

This clone was seen a single time. This chain uses TRBV4-3 with TRBJ2-1; 10 bases align to TRBD2. J lost 4 bases, V lost 4 bases, and 7 bases had no gene match. The CDR3 totals 16 residues. Germline V gene lookup returns CDR1 LGHNA and CDR2 YSLEER. CDR3 sequence: CASSLEGLAKYNEQFF. CDR3 nucleotide sequence: TGCGCCAGCAGCCTGGAGGGACTAGCGAAATACAATGAGCAGTTCTTC.

The V and J genes are TRBV5-1 and TRBJ2-1; D unresolved. Between the trimmed V and J ends, which lost 5 bases and 6 bases, there was a span of 21 bases. Germline-derived CDR1 and CDR2 are SGHRS and YFSETQ. The CDR3 is made up of 16 amino acids. CDR3: CASRRTGSPQPNEQFF. The CDR3 nucleotides read TGCGCCAGCAGACGTACCGGGTCCCCCCAACCCAATGAGCAGTTCTTC.

The chain carries TRBV28 and TRBJ2-3, with D maybe TRBD2 (7 bases). Trimming cost V 4 bases and J 6 bases, with 17 bases left between them. The CDR3 sequence is 15 residues long. From germline, CDR1 is MDHEN and CDR2 SYDVKM. The CDR3 DNA reads as TGTGCCAGCAGTTCCCCGGGGGGCAATCGGGATACGCAGTATTTT. Translation: CASSSPGGNRDTQYF.

This clone was counted between two and nine times. The chain combines TRBV6-1 with TRBJ1-2; no firm D call. With 2 bases removed from V and 3 bases from J, the gap between germline ends came to 13 bases. CDR3 length: 15 residues. From germline, CDR1 is MNHNS and CDR2 SASEGT. The CDR3 here is CASSEFEGIDYGYTF. CDR3 nucleotides: TGTGCCAGCAGTGAATTCGAGGGTATCGACTATGGCTACACCTTC.

J is TRBJ2-3 and V is TRBV9, with D perhaps TRBD1 (5 bases). CDR3 length equals 13 residues. Germline assignment: CDR1 SGDLS and CDR2 YYNGEE. V lost 0 bases to trimming and J lost 7 bases, with 9 bases between them. This chain's CDR3 is CASSVAGLNTQYF. Written as DNA, the CDR3 is TGTGCCAGCAGCGTAGCAGGGCTAAATACGCAGTATTTT. The entire variable domain, with the rest obtained from reference TRBV9 and TRBJ2-3, is as follows: DSGVTQTPKHLITATGQRVTLRCSPRSGDLSVYWYQQSLDQGLQFLIQYYNGEERAKGNILERFSAQQFPDLHSELNLSSLELGDSALYFCASSVAGLNTQYFGPGTRLTVL.

This clone appeared a few times. V is TRBV11-2 and J is TRBJ1-5; TRBD1 agrees at 9 bases. J was trimmed by 6 bases and V by 5 bases; bases with no gene match: 5. This CDR3 spans 14 amino acids. Germline CDR1 reads SGHAT; CDR2 reads FQNNGV. CDR3 coding DNA: TGTGCCAGCAGCACTACAGGGGGCGGTCAGCCCCAGCATTTT. This codes for CASSTTGGGQPQHF.